One TCR beta chain is described in this entry. The sample is drawn from a study of blood T cell repertoires in COVID-19. Sequenced by immunoSEQ multiplex PCR; TCRdb stores in-frame clones only, minus some. The table has fewer than 400,000 clones, over 80% seen once. Sequencing was carried out using PBMCs or T cells enriched from blood (not recorded which). The source of this sequence is a woman in her late teens or twenties who had recovered from COVID-19.

The CDR3 reads CASSFGRVNQPQHF. The CDR3 nucleotides read TGTGCCAGCAGTTTTGGGAGGGTCAATCAGCCCCAGCATTTT. The genes are TRBV27 and TRBJ1-5; D uncertain. Trimming took 3 bases from V and 3 from J, leaving 9 bases between them. This CDR3 is 14 amino acids long. Germline V gives CDR1 MNHEY, CDR2 SMNVEV (reference sequence).